These T cell receptor beta chains were read from a single sample in a study of T cells expressing NK-cell markers. TCRdb derives one entry per CDR3 protein from the 5' RACE reads, leaving out DNA. Listed are about 460,000 distinct CDR3 sequences; 1.4% falls within the top ten. The sequenced sample consisted of blood T cells: a sorted CD56 or NKG2C T cell subset, CD4+ or CD8+ T cells, or bulk PBMC T cells (not recorded which). Every receptor here comes from a woman between 45 and 65 years old in good health. Both conserved end residues are part of each CDR3.

J | V | CDR3
TRBJ1-5 | TRBV12-3/TRBV12-4 | CASSFVRGGGNQPQHF
TRBJ1-2 | TRBV7-9 | CASSLRDTDGYTF
TRBJ2-1 | TRBV7-3 | CASSPTGSGRQFF
TRBJ2-6 | TRBV12-3/TRBV12-4 | CASRSLTGANVLTF
TRBJ2-1 | TRBV19 | CASSRASPTGEQFF
TRBJ1-6 | TRBV25-1 | CASSELDRNSPLHF
TRBJ2-4 | TRBV12-3/TRBV12-4 | CASSFSRNIQYF
TRBJ2-1 | TRBV7-2 | CASSFKREGTGEQFF
TRBJ2-1 | TRBV11-3 | CASTLGGTSSYNEQFF
TRBJ2-7 | TRBV11-2 | CASSLEAGTEQYF
TRBJ2-3 | TRBV27 | CASSFGLAGEVFSTDTQYF
TRBJ2-5 | TRBV5-4 | CASSQLPRGETQYF
TRBJ2-2 | TRBV7-9 | CASSLGTEGGELFF
TRBJ2-1 | TRBV28 | CASSNRGLREQFF
TRBJ2-2 | TRBV12-3/TRBV12-4 | CASSLVRTNTGELFF
TRBJ1-6 | TRBV12-3/TRBV12-4 | CASRMKGIYNSPLHF
TRBJ2-5 | TRBV28 | CASTRATFGTQYF
TRBJ2-1 | TRBV3-1 | CASSIGASNNEQFF
TRBJ2-6 | TRBV6-1 | CASSRSYGANVLTF
TRBJ2-2 | TRBV6-6 | CASSQTAGGSAGELFF
TRBJ2-2 | TRBV15 | CATSRDGVGTGELFF
TRBJ2-4 | TRBV12-3/TRBV12-4 | CASSRTGGIQYF
TRBJ2-4 | TRBV4-1 | CASKGYGGPKNIQYF
TRBJ1-1 | TRBV7-8 | CASSLGDVTMNTEAFF
TRBJ2-2 | TRBV30 | CAWSVLLADTGELFF
TRBJ2-7 | TRBV19 | CASRPIPGLKDEQYF
TRBJ1-5 | TRBV18 | CASSPTTGGTQPQHF
TRBJ2-5 | TRBV12-3/TRBV12-4 | CASSLKEAETQYF